The clone carrying this TCR beta chain turned up a few times. Its antigen is not known. Germline V gene sequence: CDR1 LNHNV, CDR2 YYDKDF (reference sequence). There are 14 residues in the CDR3. The V gene end was trimmed by 2 bases and the J gene end by 3 bases; junction bases not matched to a gene: 1. These data are taken from a study of CD8+CD57+ T cells in acquired aplastic anemia. Study-level information: Roughly 11 million reads, on average, were obtained for CD4+ cells from healthy donors. Study-wide points: Patients and healthy controls showed no significant CD8+ Simpson's diversity difference.

Genomic DNA provided the template from which TCR beta VDJ and CDR3 profiles were obtained. TCRdb redid the calling of the reads with MiXCR, one entry per CDR3 protein. The table shows 90,000 to 120,000 distinct CDR3 sequences, with approximately 49% occurring only once. Sequenced input: sorted CD4+, CD8+, or CD8+CD57+ T cells (not recorded which) from PBMCs. J is TRBJ2-7 and V is TRBV15; 10 positions match TRBD1. This clonotype was sampled from a human donor in good health, serving as a control. CDR3 residues: CATSRRTGGYEQYF. The CDR3 nucleotides read TGTGCCACCAGCAGACGGACAGGGGGCTACGAGCAGTACTTC. The complete variable domain, with remaining parts taken from reference TRBV15 and TRBJ2-7, reads DAMVIQNPRYQVTQFGKPVTLSCSQTLNHNVMYWYQQKSSQAPKLLFHYYDKDFNNEADTPDNFQSRRPNTSFCFLDIRSPGLGDTAMYLCATSRRTGGYEQYFGPGTRLTVT.